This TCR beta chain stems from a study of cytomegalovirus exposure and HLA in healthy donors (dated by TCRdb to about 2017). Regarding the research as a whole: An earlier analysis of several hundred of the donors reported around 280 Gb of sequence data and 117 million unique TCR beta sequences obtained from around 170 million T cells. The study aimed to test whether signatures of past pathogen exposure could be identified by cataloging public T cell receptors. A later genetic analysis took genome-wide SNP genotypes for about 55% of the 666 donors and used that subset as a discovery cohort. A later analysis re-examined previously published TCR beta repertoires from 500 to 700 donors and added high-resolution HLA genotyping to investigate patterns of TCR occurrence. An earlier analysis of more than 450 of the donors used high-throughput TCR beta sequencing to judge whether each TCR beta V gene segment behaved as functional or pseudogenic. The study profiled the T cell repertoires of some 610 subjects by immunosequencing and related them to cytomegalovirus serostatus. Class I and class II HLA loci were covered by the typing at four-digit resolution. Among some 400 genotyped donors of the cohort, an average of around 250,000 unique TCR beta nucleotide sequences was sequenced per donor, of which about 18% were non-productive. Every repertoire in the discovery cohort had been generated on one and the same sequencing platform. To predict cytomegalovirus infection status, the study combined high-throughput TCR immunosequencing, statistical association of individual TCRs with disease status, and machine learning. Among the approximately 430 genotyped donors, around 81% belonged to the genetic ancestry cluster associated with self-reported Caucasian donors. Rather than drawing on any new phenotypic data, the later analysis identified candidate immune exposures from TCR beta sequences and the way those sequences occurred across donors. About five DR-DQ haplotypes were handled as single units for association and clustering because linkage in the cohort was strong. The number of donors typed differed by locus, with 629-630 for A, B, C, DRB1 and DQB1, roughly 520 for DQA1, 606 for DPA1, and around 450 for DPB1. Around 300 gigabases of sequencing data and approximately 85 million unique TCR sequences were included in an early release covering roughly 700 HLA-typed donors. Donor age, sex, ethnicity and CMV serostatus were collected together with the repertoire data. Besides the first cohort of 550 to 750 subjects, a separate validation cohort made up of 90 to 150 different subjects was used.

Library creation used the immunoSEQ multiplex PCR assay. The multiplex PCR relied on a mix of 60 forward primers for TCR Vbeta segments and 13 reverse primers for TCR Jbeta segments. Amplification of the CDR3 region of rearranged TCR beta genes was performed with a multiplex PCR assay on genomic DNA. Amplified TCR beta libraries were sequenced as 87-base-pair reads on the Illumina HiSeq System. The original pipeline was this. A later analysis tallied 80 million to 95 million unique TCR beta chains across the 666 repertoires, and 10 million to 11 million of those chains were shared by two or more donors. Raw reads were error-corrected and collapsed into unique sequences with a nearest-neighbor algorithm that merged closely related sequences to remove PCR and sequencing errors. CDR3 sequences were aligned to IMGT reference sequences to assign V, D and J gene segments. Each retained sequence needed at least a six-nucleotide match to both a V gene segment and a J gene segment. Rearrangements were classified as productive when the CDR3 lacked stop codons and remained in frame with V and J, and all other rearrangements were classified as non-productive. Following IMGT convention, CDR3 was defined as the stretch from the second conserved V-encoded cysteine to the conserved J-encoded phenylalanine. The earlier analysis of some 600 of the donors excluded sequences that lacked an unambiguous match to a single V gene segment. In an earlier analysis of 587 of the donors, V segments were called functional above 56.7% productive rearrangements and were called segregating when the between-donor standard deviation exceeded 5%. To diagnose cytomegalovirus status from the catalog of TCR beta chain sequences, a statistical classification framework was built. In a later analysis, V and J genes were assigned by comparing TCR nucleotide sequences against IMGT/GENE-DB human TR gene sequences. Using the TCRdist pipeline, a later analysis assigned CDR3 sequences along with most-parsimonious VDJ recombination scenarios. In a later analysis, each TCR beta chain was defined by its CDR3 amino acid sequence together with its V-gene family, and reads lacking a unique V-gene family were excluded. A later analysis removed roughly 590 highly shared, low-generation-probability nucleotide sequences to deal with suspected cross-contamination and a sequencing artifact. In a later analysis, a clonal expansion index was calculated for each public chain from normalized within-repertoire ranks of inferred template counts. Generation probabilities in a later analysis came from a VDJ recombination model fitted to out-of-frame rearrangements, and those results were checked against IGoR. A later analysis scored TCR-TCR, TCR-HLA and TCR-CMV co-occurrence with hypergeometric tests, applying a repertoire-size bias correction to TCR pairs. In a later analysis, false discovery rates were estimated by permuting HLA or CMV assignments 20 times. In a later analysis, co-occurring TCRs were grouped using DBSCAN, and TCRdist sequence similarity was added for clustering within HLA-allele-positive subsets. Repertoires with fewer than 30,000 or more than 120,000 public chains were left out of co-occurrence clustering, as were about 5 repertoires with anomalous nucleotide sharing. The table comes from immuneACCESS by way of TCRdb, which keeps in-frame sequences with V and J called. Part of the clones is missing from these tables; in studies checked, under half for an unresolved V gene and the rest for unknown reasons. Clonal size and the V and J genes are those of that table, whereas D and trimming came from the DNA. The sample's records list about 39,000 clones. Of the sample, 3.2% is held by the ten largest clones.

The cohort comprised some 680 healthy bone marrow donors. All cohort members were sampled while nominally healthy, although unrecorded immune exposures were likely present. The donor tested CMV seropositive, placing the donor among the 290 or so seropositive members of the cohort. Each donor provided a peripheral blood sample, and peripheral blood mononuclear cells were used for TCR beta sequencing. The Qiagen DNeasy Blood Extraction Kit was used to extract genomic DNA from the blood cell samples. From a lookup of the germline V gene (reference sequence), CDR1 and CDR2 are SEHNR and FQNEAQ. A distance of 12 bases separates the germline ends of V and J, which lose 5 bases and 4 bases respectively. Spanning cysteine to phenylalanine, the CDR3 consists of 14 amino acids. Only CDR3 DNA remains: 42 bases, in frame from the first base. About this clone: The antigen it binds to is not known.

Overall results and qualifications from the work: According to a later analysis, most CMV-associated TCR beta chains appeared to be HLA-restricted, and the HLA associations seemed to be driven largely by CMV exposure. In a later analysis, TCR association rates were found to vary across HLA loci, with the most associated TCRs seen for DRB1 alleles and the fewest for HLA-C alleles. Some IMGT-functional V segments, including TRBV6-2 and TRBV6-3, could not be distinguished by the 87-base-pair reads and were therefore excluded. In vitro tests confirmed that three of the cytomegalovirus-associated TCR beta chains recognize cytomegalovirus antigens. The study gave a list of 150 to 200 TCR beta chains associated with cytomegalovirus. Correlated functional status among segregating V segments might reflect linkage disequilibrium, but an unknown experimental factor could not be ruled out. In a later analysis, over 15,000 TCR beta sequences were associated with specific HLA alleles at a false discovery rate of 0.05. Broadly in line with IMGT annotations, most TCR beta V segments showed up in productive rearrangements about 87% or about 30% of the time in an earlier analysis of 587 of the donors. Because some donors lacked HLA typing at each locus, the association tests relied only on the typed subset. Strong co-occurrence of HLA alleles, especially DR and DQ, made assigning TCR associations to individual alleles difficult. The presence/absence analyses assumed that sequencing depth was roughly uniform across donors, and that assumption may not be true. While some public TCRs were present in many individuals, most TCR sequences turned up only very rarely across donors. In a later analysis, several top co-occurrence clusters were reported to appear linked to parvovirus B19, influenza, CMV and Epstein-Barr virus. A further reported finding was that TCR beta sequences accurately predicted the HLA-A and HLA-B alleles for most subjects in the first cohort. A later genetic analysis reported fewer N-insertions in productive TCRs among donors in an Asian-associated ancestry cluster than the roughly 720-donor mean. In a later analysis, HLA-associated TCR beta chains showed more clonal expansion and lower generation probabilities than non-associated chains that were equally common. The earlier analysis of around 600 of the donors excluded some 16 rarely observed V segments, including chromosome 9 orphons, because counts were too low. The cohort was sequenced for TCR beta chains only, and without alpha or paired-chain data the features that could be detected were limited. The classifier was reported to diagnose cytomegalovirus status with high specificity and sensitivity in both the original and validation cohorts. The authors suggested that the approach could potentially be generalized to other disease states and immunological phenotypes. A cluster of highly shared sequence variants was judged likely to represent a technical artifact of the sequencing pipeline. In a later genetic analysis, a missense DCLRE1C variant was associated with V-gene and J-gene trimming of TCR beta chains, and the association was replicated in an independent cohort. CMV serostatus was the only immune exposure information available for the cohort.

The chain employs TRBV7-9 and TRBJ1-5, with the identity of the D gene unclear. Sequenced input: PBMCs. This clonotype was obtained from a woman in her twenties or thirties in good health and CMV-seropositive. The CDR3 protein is CASSQDGENQPQHF. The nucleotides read TGTGCCAGCAGCCAGGACGGGGAGAATCAGCCCCAGCATTTT.